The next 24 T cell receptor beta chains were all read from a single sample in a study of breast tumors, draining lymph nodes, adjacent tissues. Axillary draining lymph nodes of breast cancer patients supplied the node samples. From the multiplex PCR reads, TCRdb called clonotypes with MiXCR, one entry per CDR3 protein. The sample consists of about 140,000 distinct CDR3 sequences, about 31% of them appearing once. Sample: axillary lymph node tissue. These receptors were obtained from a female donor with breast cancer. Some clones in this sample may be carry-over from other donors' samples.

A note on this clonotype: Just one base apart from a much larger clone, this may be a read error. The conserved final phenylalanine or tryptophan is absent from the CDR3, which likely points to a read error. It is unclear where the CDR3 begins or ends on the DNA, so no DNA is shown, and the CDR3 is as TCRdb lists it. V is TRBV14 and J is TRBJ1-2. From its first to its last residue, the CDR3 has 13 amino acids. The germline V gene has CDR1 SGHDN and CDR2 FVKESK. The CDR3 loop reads CASSQGTYYGYAS.

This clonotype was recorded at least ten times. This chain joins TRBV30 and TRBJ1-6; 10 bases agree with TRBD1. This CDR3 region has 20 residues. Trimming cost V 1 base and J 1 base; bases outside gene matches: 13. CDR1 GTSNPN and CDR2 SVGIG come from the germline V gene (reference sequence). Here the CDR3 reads CAWSGRLGQGKASYNSPLHF. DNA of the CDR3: TGTGCCTGGAGTGGGCGTTTGGGACAGGGGAAGGCGTCCTATAATTCACCCCTCCACTTT.

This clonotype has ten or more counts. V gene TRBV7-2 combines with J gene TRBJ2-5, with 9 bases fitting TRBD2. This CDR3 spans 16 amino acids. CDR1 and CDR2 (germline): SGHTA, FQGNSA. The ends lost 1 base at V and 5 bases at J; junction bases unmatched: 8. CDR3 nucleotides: TGTGCCAGCAGCTTAGGGGCGGGGGGGCGTATGGAGACCCAGTACTTC. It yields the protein CASSLGAGGRMETQYF.

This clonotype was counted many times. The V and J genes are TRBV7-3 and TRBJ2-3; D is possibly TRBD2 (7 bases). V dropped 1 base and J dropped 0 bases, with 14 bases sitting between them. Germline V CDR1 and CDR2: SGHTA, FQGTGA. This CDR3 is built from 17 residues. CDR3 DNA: TGTGCCAGCAGCTTAATTGGGGCGGGGGCTAGCACAGATACGCAGTATTTT. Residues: CASSLIGAGASTDTQYF.

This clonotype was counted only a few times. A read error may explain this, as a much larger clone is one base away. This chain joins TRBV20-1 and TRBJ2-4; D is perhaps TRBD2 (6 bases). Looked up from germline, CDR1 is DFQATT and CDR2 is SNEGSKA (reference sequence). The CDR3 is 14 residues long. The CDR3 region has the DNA TGCAGTGCTCGGGCTCCGGAGGGCAAAACCATTCAGTACTTC. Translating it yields CSARAPEGKTIQYF.

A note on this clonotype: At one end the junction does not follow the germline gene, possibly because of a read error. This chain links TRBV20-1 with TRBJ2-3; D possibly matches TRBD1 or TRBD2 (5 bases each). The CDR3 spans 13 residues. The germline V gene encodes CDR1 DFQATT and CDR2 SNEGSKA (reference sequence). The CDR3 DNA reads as TGCAGTGCTAGAGACAGGGTGAACACCGGGGACGATTTT. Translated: CSARDRVNTGDDF.

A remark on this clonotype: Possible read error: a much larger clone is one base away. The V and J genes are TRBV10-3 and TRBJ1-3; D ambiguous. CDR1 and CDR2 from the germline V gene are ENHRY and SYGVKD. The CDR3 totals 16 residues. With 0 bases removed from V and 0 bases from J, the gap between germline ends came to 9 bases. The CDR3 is CAISESVVTSGNTIYF. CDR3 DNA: TGTGCCATCAGTGAGTCGGTGGTGACCTCTGGAAACACCATATATTTT.

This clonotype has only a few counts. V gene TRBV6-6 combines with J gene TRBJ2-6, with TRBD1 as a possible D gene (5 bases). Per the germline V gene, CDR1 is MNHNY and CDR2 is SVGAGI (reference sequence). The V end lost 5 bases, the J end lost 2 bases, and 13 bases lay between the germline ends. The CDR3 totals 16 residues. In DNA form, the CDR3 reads TGTGCCAGCAGTCACCGTGCAGGGACTGGGGCCAACGTCCTGACTTTC. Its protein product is CASSHRAGTGANVLTF.

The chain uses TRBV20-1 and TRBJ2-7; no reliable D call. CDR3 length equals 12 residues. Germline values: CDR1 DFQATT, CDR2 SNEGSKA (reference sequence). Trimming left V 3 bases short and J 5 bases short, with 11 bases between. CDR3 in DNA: TGCAGTGCTAGGAGGAGTGGTCACGAGCAGTACTTC. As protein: CSARRSGHEQYF.

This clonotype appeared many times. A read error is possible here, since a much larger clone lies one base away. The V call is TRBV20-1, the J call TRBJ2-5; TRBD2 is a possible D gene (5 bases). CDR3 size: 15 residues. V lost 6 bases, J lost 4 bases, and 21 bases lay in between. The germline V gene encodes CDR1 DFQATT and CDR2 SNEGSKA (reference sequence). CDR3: CSAPPPTRVAETQYF. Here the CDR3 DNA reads TGCAGTGCCCCACCCCCAACTAGAGTGGCAGAGACCCAGTACTTC.

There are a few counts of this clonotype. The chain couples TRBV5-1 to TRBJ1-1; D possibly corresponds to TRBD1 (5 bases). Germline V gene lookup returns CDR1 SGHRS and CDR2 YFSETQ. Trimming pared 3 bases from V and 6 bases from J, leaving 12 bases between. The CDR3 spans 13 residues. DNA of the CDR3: TGCGCCAGCAGCTCCTATGGGGGTCCTGAAGCTTTCTTT. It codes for CASSSYGGPEAFF.

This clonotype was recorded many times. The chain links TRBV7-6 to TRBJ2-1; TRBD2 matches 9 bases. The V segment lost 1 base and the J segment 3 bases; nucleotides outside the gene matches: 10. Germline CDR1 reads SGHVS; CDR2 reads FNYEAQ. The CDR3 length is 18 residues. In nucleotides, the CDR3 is TGTGCCAGCAGCTTAGAAGGCGGGGGCGGGGGGGTCTACAATGAGCAGTTCTTC. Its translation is CASSLEGGGGGVYNEQFF.

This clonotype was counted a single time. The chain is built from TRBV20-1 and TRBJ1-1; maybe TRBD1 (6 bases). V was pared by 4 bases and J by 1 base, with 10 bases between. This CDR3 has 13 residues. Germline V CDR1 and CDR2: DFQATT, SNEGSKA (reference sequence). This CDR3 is CSAKGHTNTEAFF. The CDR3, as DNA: TGCAGTGCTAAGGGACATACGAACACTGAAGCTTTCTTT.

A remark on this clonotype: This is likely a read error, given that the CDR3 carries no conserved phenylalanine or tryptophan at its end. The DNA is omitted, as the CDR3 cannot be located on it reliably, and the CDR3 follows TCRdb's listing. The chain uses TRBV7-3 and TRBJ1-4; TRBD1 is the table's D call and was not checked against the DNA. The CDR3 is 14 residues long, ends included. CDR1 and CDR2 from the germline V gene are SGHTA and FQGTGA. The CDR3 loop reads CATSSTGSSEKLLL.

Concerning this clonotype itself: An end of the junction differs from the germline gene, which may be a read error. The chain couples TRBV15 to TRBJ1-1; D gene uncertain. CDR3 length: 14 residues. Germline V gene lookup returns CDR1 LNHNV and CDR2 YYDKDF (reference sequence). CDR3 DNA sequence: TGTGTCACCAGCAGAGATGCAAACCAGAATGAAGCTTTCTTT. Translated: CVTSRDANQNEAFF.

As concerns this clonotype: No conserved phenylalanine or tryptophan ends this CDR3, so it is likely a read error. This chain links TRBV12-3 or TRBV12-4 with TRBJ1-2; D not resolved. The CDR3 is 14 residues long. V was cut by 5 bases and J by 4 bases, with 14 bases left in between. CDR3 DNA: TGTGCCAGCAGTGGCTTGAGACTGGTCTATGGCTACACCTAC. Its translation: CASSGLRLVYGYTY.

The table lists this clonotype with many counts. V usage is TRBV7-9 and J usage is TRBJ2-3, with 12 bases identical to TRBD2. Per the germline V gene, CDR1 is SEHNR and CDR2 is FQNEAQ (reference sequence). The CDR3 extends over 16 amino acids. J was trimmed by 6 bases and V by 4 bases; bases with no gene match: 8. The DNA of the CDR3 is TGTGCCAGCAGCTCCGCGCTCCTAGCGGGGGGGGATACGCAGTATTTT. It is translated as CASSSALLAGGDTQYF.

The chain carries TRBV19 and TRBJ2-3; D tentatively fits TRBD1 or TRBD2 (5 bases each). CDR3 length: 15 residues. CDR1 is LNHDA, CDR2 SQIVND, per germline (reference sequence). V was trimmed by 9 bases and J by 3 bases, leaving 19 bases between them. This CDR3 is CASSARGPTTDTQYF. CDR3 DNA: TGTGCCAGCAGCGCAAGGGGACCTACTACAGATACGCAGTATTTT.

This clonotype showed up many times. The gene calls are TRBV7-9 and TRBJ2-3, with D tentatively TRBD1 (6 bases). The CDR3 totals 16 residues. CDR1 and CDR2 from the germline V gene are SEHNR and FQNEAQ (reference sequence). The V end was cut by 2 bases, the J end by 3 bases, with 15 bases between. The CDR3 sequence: CASSLLAIGQTDTQYF. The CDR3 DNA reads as TGTGCCAGCAGCTTACTGGCCATAGGACAGACAGATACGCAGTATTTT. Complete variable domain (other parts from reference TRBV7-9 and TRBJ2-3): DTGVSQNPRHKITKRGQNVTFRCDPISEHNRLYWYRQTLGQGPEFLTYFQNEAQLEKSRLLSDRFSAERPKGSFSTLEIQRTEQGDSAMYLCASSLLAIGQTDTQYFGPGTRLTVL.

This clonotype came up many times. CDR3 coding DNA: TGCAGCGTTGATAGCCCCACCGGGGAGCTGTTTTTT. Its translation: CSVDSPTGELFF. The chain combines TRBV29-1 with TRBJ2-2; D is unresolved. CDR1 and CDR2 from the germline V gene are SQVTM and ANQGSEA. V shed 3 bases and J shed 4 bases, with 6 bases lying between them. The CDR3 runs to 12 residues.

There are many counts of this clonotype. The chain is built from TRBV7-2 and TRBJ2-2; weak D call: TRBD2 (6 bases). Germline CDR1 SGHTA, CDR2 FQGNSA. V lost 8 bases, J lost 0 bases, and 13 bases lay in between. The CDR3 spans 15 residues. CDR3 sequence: CASQLGGANTGELFF. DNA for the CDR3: TGTGCCAGCCAGCTCGGGGGAGCGAACACCGGGGAGCTGTTTTTT. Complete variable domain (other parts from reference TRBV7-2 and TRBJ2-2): GAGVSQSPSNKVTEKGKDVELRCDPISGHTALYWYRQSLGQGLEFLIYFQGNSAPDKSGLPSDRFSAERTGGSVSTLTIQRTQQEDSAVYLCASQLGGANTGELFFGEGSRLTVL.

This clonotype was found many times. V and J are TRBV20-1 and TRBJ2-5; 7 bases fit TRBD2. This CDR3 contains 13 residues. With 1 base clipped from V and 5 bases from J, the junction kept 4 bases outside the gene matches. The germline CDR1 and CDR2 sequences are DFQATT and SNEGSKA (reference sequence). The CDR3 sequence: CSARGGGEETQYF. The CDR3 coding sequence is TGCAGTGCTAGAGGGGGGGGGGAGGAGACCCAGTACTTC.

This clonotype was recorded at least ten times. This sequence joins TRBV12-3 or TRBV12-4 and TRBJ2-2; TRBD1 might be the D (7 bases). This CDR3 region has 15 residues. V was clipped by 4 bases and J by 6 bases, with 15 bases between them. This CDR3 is CASSSPTGEAGELFF. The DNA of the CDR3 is TGTGCCAGCAGTTCACCCACAGGGGAGGCCGGGGAGCTGTTTTTT.

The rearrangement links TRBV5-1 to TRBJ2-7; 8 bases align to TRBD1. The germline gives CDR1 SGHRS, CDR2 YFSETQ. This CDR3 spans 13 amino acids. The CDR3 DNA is TGCGCCAGCAGCCTACGAACAGGGGGTGACCAGTGCGTC. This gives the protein CASSLRTGGDQCV.